This record covers a single T cell receptor beta chain. Its antigen is unidentified. This specimen comes from a study of blood T cells in healthy people across ages. Study results and caveats: Unsorted PBMCs ruled out conclusive naive versus antigen-experienced comparison.

A sample-barcoded 5' primer and a J-beta primer mix were used in a second PCR of roughly 7 to 12 cycles. TCRdb reprocessed the 5' RACE reads via MiXCR and lists one record per CDR3 protein. Of more than 650,000 distinct CDR3 sequences detected, approximately 21% appear once; the ten largest clones hold around 21%. The germline CDR1 and CDR2 sequences are KGHSH and LQKENI. CDR3 length: 15 residues. Between the trimmed V and J ends, which lost 3 bases and 6 bases, there was a span of 16 bases. V gene TRBV18 combines with J gene TRBJ2-3; D not certain. The sequencing sample was made of blood. This sequence originates from a man between 65 and 85 years old in good health. The CDR3 coding sequence is TGTGCCAGCTCACCGCAAGCATGGGTTTCGGATACGCAGTATTTT. Translating it yields CASSPQAWVSDTQYF.